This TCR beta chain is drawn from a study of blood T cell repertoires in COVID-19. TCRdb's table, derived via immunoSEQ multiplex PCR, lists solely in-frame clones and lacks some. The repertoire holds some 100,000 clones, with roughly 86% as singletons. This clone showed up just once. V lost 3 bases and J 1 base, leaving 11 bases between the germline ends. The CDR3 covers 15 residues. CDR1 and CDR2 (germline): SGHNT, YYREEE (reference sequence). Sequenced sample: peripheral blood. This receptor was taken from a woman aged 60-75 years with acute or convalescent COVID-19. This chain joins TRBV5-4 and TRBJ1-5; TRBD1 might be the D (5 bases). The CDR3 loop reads CASSYGGGSNQPQHF. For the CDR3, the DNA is TGTGCCAGCAGCTATGGGGGGGGGAGCAATCAGCCCCAGCATTTT.